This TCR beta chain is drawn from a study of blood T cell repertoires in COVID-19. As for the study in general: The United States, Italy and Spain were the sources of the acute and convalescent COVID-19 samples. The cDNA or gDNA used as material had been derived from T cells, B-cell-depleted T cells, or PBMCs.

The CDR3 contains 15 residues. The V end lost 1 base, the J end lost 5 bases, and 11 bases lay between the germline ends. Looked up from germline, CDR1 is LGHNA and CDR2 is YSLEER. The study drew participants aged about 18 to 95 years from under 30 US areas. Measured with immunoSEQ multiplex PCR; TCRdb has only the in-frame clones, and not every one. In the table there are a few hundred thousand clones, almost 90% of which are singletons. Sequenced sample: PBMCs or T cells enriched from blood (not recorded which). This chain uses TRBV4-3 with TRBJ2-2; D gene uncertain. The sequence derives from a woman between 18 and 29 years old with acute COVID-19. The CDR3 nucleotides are TGCGCCAGCAGCCAAGGAGGTCCCGAGACCGGGGAGCTGTTTTTT. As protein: CASSQGGPETGELFF.